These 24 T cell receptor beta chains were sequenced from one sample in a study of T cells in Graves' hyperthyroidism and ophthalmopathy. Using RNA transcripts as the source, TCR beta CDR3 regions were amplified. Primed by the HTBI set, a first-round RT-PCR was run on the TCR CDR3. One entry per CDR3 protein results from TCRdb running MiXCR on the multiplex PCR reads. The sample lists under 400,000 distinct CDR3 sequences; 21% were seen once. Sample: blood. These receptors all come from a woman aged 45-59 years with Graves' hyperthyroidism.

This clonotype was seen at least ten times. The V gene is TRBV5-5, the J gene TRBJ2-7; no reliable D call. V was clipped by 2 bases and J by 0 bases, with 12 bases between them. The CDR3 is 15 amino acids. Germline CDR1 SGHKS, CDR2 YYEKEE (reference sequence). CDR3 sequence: CASSLLNQISYEQYF. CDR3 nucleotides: TGTGCCAGCAGCTTACTGAATCAGATCTCCTACGAGCAGTACTTC.

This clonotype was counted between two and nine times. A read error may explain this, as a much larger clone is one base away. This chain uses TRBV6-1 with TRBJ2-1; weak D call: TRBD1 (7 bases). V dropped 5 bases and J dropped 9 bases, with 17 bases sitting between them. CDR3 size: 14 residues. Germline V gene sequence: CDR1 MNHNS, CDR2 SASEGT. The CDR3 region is CASSSSRGALEQFF. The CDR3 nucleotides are TGTGCCAGCAGTTCTAGCAGGGGGGCCCTTGAGCAGTTCTTC.

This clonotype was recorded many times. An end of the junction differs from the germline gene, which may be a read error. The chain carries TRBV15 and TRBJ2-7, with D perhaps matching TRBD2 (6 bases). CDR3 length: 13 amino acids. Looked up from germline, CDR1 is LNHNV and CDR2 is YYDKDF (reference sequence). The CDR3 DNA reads TGTGCCACCAGGGGACTCCTCTCCCACGAGCAGTACTTC. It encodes CATRGLLSHEQYF.

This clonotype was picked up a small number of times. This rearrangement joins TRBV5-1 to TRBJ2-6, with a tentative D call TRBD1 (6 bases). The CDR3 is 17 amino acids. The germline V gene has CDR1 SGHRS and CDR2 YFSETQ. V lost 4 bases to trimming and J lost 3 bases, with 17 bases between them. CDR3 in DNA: TGCGCCAGCAGCAAGCCACAGGGTCAAGGTGGGGCCAACGTCCTGACTTTC. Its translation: CASSKPQGQGGANVLTF.

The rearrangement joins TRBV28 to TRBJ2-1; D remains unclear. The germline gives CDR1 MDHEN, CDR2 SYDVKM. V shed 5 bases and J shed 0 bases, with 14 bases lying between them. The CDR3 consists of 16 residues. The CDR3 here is CASSTREKSSYNEQFF. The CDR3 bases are TGTGCCAGCAGTACCAGAGAAAAGAGCTCCTACAATGAGCAGTTCTTC.

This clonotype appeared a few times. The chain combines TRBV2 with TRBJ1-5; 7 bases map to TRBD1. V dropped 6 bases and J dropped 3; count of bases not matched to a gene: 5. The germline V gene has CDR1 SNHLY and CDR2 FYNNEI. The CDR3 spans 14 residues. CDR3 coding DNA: TGTGCCAGCAGACACAGGGGTTCCAATCAGCCCCAGCATTTT. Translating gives CASRHRGSNQPQHF. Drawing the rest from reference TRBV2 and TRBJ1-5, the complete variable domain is EPEVTQTPSHQVTQMGQEVILRCVPISNHLYFYWYRQILGQKVEFLVSFYNNEISEKSEIFDDQFSVERPDGSNFTLKIRSTKLEDSAMYFCASRHRGSNQPQHFGDGTRLSIL.

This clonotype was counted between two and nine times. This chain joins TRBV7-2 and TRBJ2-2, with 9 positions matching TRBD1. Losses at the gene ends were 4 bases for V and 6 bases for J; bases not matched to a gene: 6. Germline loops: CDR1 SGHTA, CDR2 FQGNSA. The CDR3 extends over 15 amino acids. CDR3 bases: TGTGCCAGCAGCTGGGGGACAGGGATTCCCGGGGAGCTGTTTTTT. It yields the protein CASSWGTGIPGELFF. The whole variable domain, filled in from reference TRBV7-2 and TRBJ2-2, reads GAGVSQSPSNKVTEKGKDVELRCDPISGHTALYWYRQSLGQGLEFLIYFQGNSAPDKSGLPSDRFSAERTGGSVSTLTIQRTQQEDSAVYLCASSWGTGIPGELFFGEGSRLTVL.

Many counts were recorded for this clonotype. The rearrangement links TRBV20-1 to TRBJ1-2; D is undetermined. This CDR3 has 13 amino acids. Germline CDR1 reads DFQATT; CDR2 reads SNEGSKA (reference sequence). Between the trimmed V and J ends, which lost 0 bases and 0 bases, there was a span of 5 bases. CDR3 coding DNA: TGCAGTGCTAGAGATGGAACTAACTATGGCTACACCTTC. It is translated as CSARDGTNYGYTF.

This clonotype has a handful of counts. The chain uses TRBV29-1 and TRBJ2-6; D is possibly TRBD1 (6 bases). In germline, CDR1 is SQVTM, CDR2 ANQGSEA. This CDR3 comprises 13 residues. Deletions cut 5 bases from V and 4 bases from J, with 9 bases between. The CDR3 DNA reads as TGCAGCGTTACGGGACACGGGGCCAACGTCCTGACTTTC. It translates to CSVTGHGANVLTF.

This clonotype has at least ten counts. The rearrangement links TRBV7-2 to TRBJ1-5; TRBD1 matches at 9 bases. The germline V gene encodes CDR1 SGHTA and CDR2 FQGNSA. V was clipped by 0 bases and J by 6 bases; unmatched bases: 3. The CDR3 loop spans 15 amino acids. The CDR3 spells CASSLARDRAQPQHF. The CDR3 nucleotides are TGTGCCAGCAGCTTAGCGAGGGACAGGGCTCAGCCCCAGCATTTT.

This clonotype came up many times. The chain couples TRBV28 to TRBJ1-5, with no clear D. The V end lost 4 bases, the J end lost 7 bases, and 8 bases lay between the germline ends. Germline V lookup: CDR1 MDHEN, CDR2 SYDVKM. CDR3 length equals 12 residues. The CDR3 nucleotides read TGTGCCAGCAGTTCCAGCGGCCAGCCCCAGCATTTT. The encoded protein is CASSSSGQPQHF.

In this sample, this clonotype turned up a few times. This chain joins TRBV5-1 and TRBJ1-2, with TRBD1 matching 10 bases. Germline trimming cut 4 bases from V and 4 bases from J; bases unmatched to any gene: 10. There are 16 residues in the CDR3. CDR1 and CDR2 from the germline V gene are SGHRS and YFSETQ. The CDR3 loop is CASSPGTGALTYGYTF. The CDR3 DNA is TGCGCCAGCAGCCCCGGGACAGGGGCTTTAACCTATGGCTACACCTTC. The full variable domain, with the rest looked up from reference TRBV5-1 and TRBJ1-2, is KAGVTQTPRYLIKTRGQQVTLSCSPISGHRSVSWYQQTPGQGLQFLFEYFSETQRNKGNFPGRFSGRQFSNSRSEMNVSTLELGDSALYLCASSPGTGALTYGYTFGSGTRLTVV.

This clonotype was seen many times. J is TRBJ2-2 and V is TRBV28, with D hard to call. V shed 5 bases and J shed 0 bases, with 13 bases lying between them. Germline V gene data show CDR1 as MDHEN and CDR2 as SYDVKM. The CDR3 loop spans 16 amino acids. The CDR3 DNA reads TGTGCCAGCAGTCCGCTCGGCATATCGAACACCGGGGAGCTGTTTTTT. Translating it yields CASSPLGISNTGELFF.

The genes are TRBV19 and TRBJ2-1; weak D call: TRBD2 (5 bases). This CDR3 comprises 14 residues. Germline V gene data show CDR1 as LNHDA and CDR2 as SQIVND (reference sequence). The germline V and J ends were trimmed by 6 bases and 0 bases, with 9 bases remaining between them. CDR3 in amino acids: CASRAGHSYNEQFF. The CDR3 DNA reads TGTGCCAGTAGGGCGGGCCACTCCTACAATGAGCAGTTCTTC.

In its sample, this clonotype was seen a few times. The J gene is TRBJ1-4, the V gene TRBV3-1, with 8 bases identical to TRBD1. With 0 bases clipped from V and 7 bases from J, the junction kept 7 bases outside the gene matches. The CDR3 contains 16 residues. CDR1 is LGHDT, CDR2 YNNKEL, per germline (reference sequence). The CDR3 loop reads CASSQDLAGGGEKLFF. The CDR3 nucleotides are TGTGCCAGCAGCCAAGATTTGGCAGGGGGCGGTGAAAAACTGTTTTTT.

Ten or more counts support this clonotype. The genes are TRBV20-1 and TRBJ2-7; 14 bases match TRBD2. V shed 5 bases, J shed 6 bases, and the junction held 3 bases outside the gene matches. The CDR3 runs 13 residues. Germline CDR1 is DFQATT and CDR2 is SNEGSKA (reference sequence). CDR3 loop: CSAGGTSGSEQYF. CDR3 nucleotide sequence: TGCAGTGCTGGGGGGACTAGCGGGAGCGAGCAGTACTTC.

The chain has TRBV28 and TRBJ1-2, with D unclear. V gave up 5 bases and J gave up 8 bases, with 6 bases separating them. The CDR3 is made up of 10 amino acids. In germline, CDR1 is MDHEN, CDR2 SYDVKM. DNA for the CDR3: TGTGCCAGCAGTCCGTGGGGCTACACCTTC. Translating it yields CASSPWGYTF.

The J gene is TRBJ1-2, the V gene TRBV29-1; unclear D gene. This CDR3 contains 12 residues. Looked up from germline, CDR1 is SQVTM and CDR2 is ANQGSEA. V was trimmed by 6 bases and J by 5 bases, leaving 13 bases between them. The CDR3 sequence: CSVRADPYGYTF. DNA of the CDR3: TGCAGCGTCCGGGCAGACCCTTATGGCTACACCTTC.

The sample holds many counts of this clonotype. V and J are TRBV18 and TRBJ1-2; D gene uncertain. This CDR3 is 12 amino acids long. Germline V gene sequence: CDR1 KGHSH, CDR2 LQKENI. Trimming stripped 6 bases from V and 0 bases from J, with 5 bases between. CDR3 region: CASSRANYGYTF. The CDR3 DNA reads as TGTGCCAGCTCGAGGGCTAACTATGGCTACACCTTC.

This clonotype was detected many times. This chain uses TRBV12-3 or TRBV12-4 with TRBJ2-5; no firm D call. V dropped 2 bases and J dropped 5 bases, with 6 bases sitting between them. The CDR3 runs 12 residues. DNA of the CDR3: TGTGCCAGCAGTTTAAGTTGGGAGACCCAGTACTTC. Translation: CASSLSWETQYF.

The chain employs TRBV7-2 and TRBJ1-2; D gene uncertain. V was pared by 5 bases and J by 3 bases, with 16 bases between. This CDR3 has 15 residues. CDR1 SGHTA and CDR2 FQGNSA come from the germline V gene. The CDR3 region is CASSPLPGFHYGYTF. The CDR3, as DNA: TGTGCCAGCAGCCCTCTCCCGGGGTTTCACTATGGCTACACCTTC.

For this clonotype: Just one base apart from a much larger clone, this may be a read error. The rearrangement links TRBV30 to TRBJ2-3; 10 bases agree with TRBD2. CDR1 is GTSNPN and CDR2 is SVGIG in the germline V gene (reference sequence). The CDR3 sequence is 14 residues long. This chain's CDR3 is CTWNPGLASNTQYF. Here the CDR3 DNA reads TGTACCTGGAACCCGGGACTAGCGTCAAATACGCAGTATTTT.

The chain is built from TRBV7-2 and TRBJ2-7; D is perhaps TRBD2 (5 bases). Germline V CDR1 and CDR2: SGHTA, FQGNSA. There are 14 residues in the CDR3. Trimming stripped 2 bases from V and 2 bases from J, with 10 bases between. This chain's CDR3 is CASSLPGFPYEQYF. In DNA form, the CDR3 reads TGTGCCAGCAGCTTACCGGGGTTCCCCTACGAGCAGTACTTC.

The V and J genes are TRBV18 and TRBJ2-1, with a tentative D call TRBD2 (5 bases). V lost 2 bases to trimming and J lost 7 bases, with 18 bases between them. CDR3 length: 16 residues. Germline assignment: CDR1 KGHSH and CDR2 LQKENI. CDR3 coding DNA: TGTGCCAGCTCACCAAACAAGATCTCGGGGATGAATGAGCAGTTCTTC. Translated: CASSPNKISGMNEQFF.